The 30 T cell receptor beta chains presented below share a single source sample, sequenced in a study of blood T cell repertoires in COVID-19. Measured with immunoSEQ multiplex PCR; TCRdb has only the in-frame clones, and not every one. The data hold some 150,000 clones, with 75% to 85% observed a single time. The sequencing sample was made of peripheral blood. The receptors were sampled from a man aged 55 to 70 with active or convalescent COVID-19.

The chain is built from TRBV5-5 and TRBJ2-1; TRBD2 matches 8 bases. J lost 8 bases, V lost 4 bases, and 14 bases had no gene match. The CDR3 runs to 16 residues. Germline values: CDR1 SGHKS, CDR2 YYEKEE (reference sequence). DNA for the CDR3: TGTGCCAGCAGCGCCCCCCCGGGACTAGGGACCGATGAGCAGTTCTTC. Protein sequence: CASSAPPGLGTDEQFF.

The chain couples TRBV28 to TRBJ2-1; D possibly corresponds to TRBD2 (5 bases). V gave up 9 bases and J gave up 4 bases, with 10 bases separating them. The germline CDR1 and CDR2 sequences are MDHEN and SYDVKM. This CDR3 comprises 12 residues. The CDR3 sequence is CASTRGYNEQFF. As DNA, the CDR3 is TGTGCCAGTACTCGGGGTTACAATGAGCAGTTCTTC.

The chain employs TRBV29-1 and TRBJ2-1; 12 bases are shared with TRBD2. Germline CDR1 SQVTM, CDR2 ANQGSEA. Germline trimming cut 5 bases from V and 0 bases from J; bases unmatched to any gene: 8. The CDR3 sequence is 17 residues long. This CDR3 reads CSVPGLAGLSSYNEQFF. CDR3 sequence (DNA): TGCAGCGTTCCGGGACTAGCGGGCCTCAGCTCCTACAATGAGCAGTTCTTC.

The chain carries TRBV7-2 and TRBJ2-7, with a possible D match to TRBD2 (6 bases). The CDR3 loop spans 13 amino acids. Looked up from germline, CDR1 is SGHTA and CDR2 is FQGNSA. Deletions cut 5 bases from V and 4 bases from J, with 12 bases between. The CDR3 bases are TGTGCCAGCAGCGAACTCCGGGAGTACGAGCAGTACTTC. It specifies CASSELREYEQYF.

The chain has TRBV19 and TRBJ1-5; D is possibly TRBD1 (5 bases). Germline V gene sequence: CDR1 LNHDA, CDR2 SQIVND (reference sequence). This CDR3 spans 16 amino acids. V lost 5 bases and J lost 2, with 16 bases in between. CDR3 sequence: CASSPPGRVGNQPQHF. DNA for the CDR3: TGTGCCAGTAGTCCCCCCGGCAGGGTGGGCAATCAGCCCCAGCATTTT.

This clone was counted between two and nine times. The J gene is TRBJ2-5, the V gene TRBV15; 8 positions agree with TRBD2. CDR3 length: 16 amino acids. V lost 3 bases, J lost 7 bases, and 13 bases stayed unmatched. The germline CDR1 and CDR2 sequences are LNHNV and YYDKDF (reference sequence). The CDR3 region has the DNA TGTGCCACCAGCAGCCACGGGGGGGGGAAGTATGGGACCCAGTACTTC. It yields the protein CATSSHGGGKYGTQYF.

CDR3 nucleotide sequence: TGCAGCGTTGTCGAGGGTCTAAACTATGGCTACACCTTC. Its protein is CSVVEGLNYGYTF. V is TRBV29-1 and J is TRBJ1-2; D ambiguous. This CDR3 spans 13 amino acids. Trimming stripped 4 bases from V and 2 bases from J, with 11 bases between. CDR1 is SQVTM and CDR2 is ANQGSEA in the germline V gene.

The chain combines TRBV12-3 or TRBV12-4 with TRBJ1-2; 11 positions agree with TRBD1. The CDR3 is made up of 13 amino acids. V was clipped by 5 bases and J by 5 bases; unmatched bases: 1. CDR3 DNA sequence: TGTGCCAGCAGTCGGGACAGGGGGTATGGCTACACCTTC. Protein product: CASSRDRGYGYTF.

This clone has a handful of counts. The rearrangement joins TRBV7-8 to TRBJ1-2, with a tentative D call TRBD1 (6 bases). This CDR3 spans 13 amino acids. With 0 bases removed from V and 7 bases from J, the gap between germline ends came to 9 bases. Germline V gene sequence: CDR1 SGHVS, CDR2 FQNEAQ. The CDR3: CASSLAWDTGYTF. CDR3 coding DNA: TGTGCCAGCAGCTTAGCTTGGGACACTGGCTACACCTTC.

This clone was picked up one time. This sequence joins TRBV5-6 and TRBJ1-2; D is unresolved. The V end lost 0 bases, the J end lost 2 bases, and 5 bases lay between the germline ends. The CDR3 loop spans 13 amino acids. Per the germline V gene, CDR1 is SGHDT and CDR2 is YYEEEE. The CDR3 region is CASSLGANYGYTF. The CDR3 DNA follows: TGTGCCAGCAGCTTGGGGGCGAACTATGGCTACACCTTC. Using reference TRBV5-6 and TRBJ1-2 for the parts outside the CDR3, the full variable domain is DAGVTQSPTHLIKTRGQQVTLRCSPKSGHDTVSWYQQALGQGPQFIFQYYEEEERQRGNFPDRFSGHQFPNYSSELNVNALLLGDSALYLCASSLGANYGYTFGSGTRLTVV.

This rearrangement joins TRBV28 to TRBJ1-5, with TRBD1 as a possible D gene (6 bases). CDR1 is MDHEN and CDR2 is SYDVKM in the germline V gene. There are 15 residues in the CDR3. The V gene lost 3 bases and the J gene lost 2 bases, with 11 bases spanning the gap. This CDR3 is CASSFRQGRNQPQHF. The CDR3 DNA reads as TGTGCCAGCAGTTTTCGGCAGGGGCGCAATCAGCCCCAGCATTTT.

The rearrangement links TRBV7-8 to TRBJ1-5, with 8 bases fitting TRBD1. V lost 1 base and J lost 2; bases outside the gene matches: 13. CDR1 and CDR2 from the germline V gene are SGHVS and FQNEAQ. This CDR3 region has 19 residues. CDR3 coding DNA: TGTGCCAGCAGCTTAGTCCCCCCAGGGGGCCTAAGGGGCAATCAGCCCCAGCATTTT. Protein product: CASSLVPPGGLRGNQPQHF.

V is TRBV24-1 and J is TRBJ2-3; D perhaps matches TRBD2 (6 bases). Germline V gene data show CDR1 as KGHDR and CDR2 as SFDVKD. The CDR3 is 16 residues long. V dropped 4 bases and J dropped 1 base, with 14 bases sitting between them. The DNA for the CDR3 is TGTGCCACCAGTGACCGACTAGGAGGACGCACAGATACGCAGTATTTT. It specifies CATSDRLGGRTDTQYF.

This clone was picked up a small number of times. The rearrangement links TRBV20-1 to TRBJ1-2; D call uncertain. The ends were cut back, 5 bases at V and 6 bases at J, with 10 bases in the middle. The CDR3 length is 11 residues. Germline V gives CDR1 DFQATT, CDR2 SNEGSKA (reference sequence). The DNA of the CDR3 is TGCAGTGCTGAGGGAGACAATGGCTACACCTTC. Protein: CSAEGDNGYTF.

The rearrangement joins TRBV4-1 to TRBJ2-7; the match to TRBD1 covers 7 bases. V was pared by 0 bases and J by 6 bases, with 11 bases of the junction left unmatched. In germline, CDR1 is MGHRA, CDR2 YSYEKL. This CDR3 is built from 16 residues. The CDR3 DNA reads TGCGCCAGCAGCCAAGAAGGTCTAGAGGGGGCGGGCGAGCAGTACTTC. It is translated as CASSQEGLEGAGEQYF.

This chain joins TRBV20-1 and TRBJ1-1; D is unresolved. Trimming took off 4 bases at V and 8 bases at J, with 8 bases between the two ends. The CDR3 covers 10 residues. The V gene's germline CDR1 is DFQATT and CDR2 SNEGSKA (reference sequence). This CDR3 reads CSATRGEAFF. The CDR3 region has the DNA TGCAGTGCTACCCGGGGAGAAGCTTTCTTT.

This chain uses TRBV7-7 with TRBJ2-1; TRBD1 might be the D (6 bases). CDR1 is SSHAT, CDR2 FNYEAQ, per germline (reference sequence). The CDR3 is 14 residues long. The V gene lost 2 bases and the J gene lost 7 bases, with 12 bases spanning the gap. The CDR3 region has the DNA TGTGCCAGCAGCTTAACAGGGCCGCGGAATGAGCAGTTCTTC. Translation gives CASSLTGPRNEQFF.

In its sample, this clone was seen a few times. V and J are TRBV7-8 and TRBJ2-5; 7 bases are shared with TRBD1. CDR3 length: 15 residues. Germline V CDR1 and CDR2: SGHVS, FQNEAQ. V dropped 5 bases and J dropped 3; count of bases not matched to a gene: 9. The CDR3 spells CASSLSTGWEETQYF. In nucleotides, the CDR3 is TGTGCCAGCAGCCTATCGACAGGGTGGGAAGAGACCCAGTACTTC.

The J gene is TRBJ1-4, the V gene TRBV4-3; a possible D gene is TRBD1 (6 bases). The CDR3 sequence is 17 residues long. Germline CDR1 and CDR2: LGHNA and YSLEER. Trimming removed 4 bases at V and 0 bases at J, with 15 bases between. The chain's CDR3 is CASSRQASIATNEKLFF. In DNA form, the CDR3 reads TGCGCCAGCAGCCGACAGGCTTCCATTGCAACTAATGAAAAACTGTTTTTT.

The rearrangement joins TRBV19 to TRBJ1-5, with unresolved D. The CDR3 sequence is 15 residues long. V was trimmed by 1 base and J by 7 bases, leaving 14 bases between them. Germline-derived CDR1 and CDR2 are LNHDA and SQIVND (reference sequence). CDR3 protein: CASSIAGGMGQPQHF. In DNA form, the CDR3 reads TGTGCCAGTAGTATAGCTGGCGGGATGGGACAGCCCCAGCATTTT.

The count of this clone is one. This rearrangement joins TRBV5-4 to TRBJ2-5; maybe TRBD2 (6 bases). The CDR3 spans 15 residues. Trimming took 0 bases from V and 1 from J, leaving 10 bases between them. Germline loops: CDR1 SGHNT, CDR2 YYREEE (reference sequence). CDR3 sequence reads: CASSLVGGTQETQYF. The CDR3 DNA is TGTGCCAGCAGCTTGGTAGGAGGGACCCAAGAGACCCAGTACTTC.

The V gene is TRBV21-1, the J gene TRBJ1-5; TRBD1 is taken as the D call from the table, unchecked against the DNA. TRBV21-1 is labeled a pseudogene. The CDR3 runs to 14 residues. Here the CDR3 DNA reads TGTGTCCCGAGCTGGACAGGGCACAATCAGCCCCAGCATTTT. It specifies CVPSWTGHNQPQHF.

This chain links TRBV27 with TRBJ2-7, with D perhaps TRBD2 (6 bases). Trimming pared 5 bases from V and 1 base from J, leaving 15 bases between. Looked up from germline, CDR1 is MNHEY and CDR2 is SMNVEV (reference sequence). This CDR3 has 15 amino acids. CDR3 coding DNA: TGTGCCAGCAGTCCAAAAGCGGGTCTTTCCTACGAGCAGTACTTC. Translated: CASSPKAGLSYEQYF.

J is TRBJ1-4 and V is TRBV28; D perhaps matches TRBD1 (6 bases). Trimming stripped 6 bases from V and 10 bases from J, with 21 bases between. CDR1 and CDR2 from the germline V gene are MDHEN and SYDVKM. The CDR3 consists of 15 residues. As DNA, the CDR3 is TGTGCCAGCAGCCCCCGGACAGCTCAAAGGGGAAAACTGTTTTTT. Translating gives CASSPRTAQRGKLFF.

The CDR3 loop is CASSRLRREERNEQFF. As DNA, the CDR3 is TGTGCCAGCAGCCGTCTCCGGCGGGAGGAGAGGAATGAGCAGTTCTTC. The chain couples TRBV7-3 to TRBJ2-1; 8 nucleotides line up with TRBD2. The length of the CDR3 is 16 residues. J was trimmed by 7 bases and V by 5 bases; bases with no gene match: 13. The germline CDR1 and CDR2 sequences are SGHTA and FQGTGA.

The chain recombines TRBV4-2 with TRBJ1-4; D is unclear. In germline, CDR1 is LGHNA, CDR2 YNFKEQ. V was pared by 0 bases and J by 6 bases, with 11 bases between. CDR3 length: 15 amino acids. DNA for the CDR3: TGTGCCAGCAGCCAAGACCCGGTGAAATATGAAAAACTGTTTTTT. Protein: CASSQDPVKYEKLFF.

The chain has TRBV28 and TRBJ1-2, with D perhaps matching TRBD1 (6 bases). The CDR3 contains 15 residues. CDR1 is MDHEN, CDR2 SYDVKM, per germline. V lost 4 bases, J lost 4 bases, and 16 bases lay in between. The CDR3 bases are TGTGCCAGCAGTTGGACTAGACAGGTTTTCTATGGCTACACCTTC. Protein: CASSWTRQVFYGYTF.

The rearrangement uses TRBV7-7 and TRBJ2-5, with TRBD2 matching over 8 bases. The germline CDR1 and CDR2 sequences are SSHAT and FNYEAQ (reference sequence). The ends lost 8 bases at V and 4 bases at J; junction bases unmatched: 12. The CDR3 sequence is 15 residues long. The CDR3 coding sequence is TGTGCCAGCCTCGGAACTAGCGGAAGGAGAGAGACCCAGTACTTC. Translating gives CASLGTSGRRETQYF.

CDR3 nucleotides: TGCGCCAGCAGGGTAGGGGACAGGCTTGCAACTAATGAAAAACTGTTTTTT. Its translation: CASRVGDRLATNEKLFF. The genes are TRBV5-1 and TRBJ1-4, with 8 bases matching TRBD1. With 5 bases clipped from V and 0 bases from J, the junction kept 9 bases outside the gene matches. From germline, CDR1 is SGHRS and CDR2 YFSETQ. The CDR3 totals 17 residues.

The chain uses TRBV5-4 and TRBJ2-1, with D possibly TRBD2 on 5 matching bases. The CDR3 spans 13 residues. V was clipped by 4 bases and J by 7 bases, with 12 bases between them. Germline-derived CDR1 and CDR2 are SGHNT and YYREEE (reference sequence). The CDR3 coding sequence is TGTGCCAGCAGCGGGATCCCGGGGAATGAGCAGTTCTTC. As protein: CASSGIPGNEQFF.